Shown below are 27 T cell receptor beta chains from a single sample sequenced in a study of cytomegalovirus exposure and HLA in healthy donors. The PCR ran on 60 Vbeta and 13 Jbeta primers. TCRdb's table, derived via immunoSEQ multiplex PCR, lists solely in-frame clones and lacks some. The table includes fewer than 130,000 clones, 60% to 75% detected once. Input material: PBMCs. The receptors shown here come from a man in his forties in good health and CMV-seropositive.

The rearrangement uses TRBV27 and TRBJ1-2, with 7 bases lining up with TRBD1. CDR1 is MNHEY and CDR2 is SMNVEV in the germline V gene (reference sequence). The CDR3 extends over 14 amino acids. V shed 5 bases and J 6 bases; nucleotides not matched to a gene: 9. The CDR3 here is CASSGRGRGDGYTF. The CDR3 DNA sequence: TGTGCCAGCAGTGGCCGCGGCAGGGGGGATGGCTACACCTTC.

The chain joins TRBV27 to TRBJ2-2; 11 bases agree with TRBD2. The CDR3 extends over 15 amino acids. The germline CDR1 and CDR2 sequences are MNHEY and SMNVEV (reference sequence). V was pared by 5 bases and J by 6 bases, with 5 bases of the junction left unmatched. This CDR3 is CASSPSTSGAGELFF. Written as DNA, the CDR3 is TGTGCCAGCAGTCCCTCGACTAGCGGGGCCGGGGAGCTGTTTTTT.

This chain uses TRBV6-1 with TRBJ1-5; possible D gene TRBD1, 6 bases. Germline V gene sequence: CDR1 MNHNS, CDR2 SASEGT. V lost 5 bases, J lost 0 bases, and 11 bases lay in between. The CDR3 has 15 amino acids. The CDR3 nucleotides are TGTGCCAGCAGTCCGACAGGCCATAGCAATCAGCCCCAGCATTTT. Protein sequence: CASSPTGHSNQPQHF.

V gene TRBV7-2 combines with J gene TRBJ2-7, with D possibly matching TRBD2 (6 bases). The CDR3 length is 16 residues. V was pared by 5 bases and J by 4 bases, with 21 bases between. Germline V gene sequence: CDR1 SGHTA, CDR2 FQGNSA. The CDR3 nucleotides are TGTGCCAGCAGCCCCGGTGCGGGACGGAGGTATTACGAGCAGTACTTC. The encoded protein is CASSPGAGRRYYEQYF. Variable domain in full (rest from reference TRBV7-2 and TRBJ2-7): GAGVSQSPSNKVTEKGKDVELRCDPISGHTALYWYRQSLGQGLEFLIYFQGNSAPDKSGLPSDRFSAERTGGSVSTLTIQRTQQEDSAVYLCASSPGAGRRYYEQYFGPGTRLTVT.

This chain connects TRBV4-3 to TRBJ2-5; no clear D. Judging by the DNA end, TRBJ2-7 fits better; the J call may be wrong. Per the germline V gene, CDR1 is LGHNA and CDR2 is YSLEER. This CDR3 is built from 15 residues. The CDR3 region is CASSQAGTASYEQYF. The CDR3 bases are TGCGCCAGCAGCCAAGCTGGAACAGCCTCCTACGAGCAGTACTTC.

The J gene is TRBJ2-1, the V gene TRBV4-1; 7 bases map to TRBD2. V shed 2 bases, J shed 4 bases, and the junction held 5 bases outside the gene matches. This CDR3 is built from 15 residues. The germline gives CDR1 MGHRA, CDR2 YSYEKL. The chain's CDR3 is CASSQLAAVYNEQFF. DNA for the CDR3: TGCGCCAGCAGCCAACTAGCGGCTGTTTACAATGAGCAGTTCTTC.

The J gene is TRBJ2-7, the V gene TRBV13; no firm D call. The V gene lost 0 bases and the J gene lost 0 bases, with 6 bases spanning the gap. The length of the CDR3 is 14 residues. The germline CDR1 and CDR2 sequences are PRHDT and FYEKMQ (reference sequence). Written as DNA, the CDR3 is TGTGCCAGCAGCTTAGGGGAGTCCTCCTACGAGCAGTACTTC. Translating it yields CASSLGESSYEQYF.

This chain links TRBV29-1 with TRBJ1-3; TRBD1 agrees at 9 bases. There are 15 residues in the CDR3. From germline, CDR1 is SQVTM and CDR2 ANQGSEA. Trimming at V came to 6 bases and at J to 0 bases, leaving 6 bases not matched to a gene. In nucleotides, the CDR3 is TGCAGCGTCGTAGGGACAGGGTTCTCTGGAAACACCATATATTTT. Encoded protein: CSVVGTGFSGNTIYF. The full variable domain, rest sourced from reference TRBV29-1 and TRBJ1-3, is SAVISQKPSRDICQRGTSLTIQCQVDSQVTMMFWYRQQPGQSLTLIATANQGSEATYESGFVIDKFPISRPNLTFSTLTVSNMSPEDSSIYLCSVVGTGFSGNTIYFGEGSWLTVV.

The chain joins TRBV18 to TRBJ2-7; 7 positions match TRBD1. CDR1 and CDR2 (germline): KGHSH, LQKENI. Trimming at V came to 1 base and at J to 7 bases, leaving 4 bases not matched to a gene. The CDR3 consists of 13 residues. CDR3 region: CASSPLTGDEQYF. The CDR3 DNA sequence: TGTGCCAGCTCACCACTAACAGGGGATGAGCAGTACTTC.

This chain's CDR3 is CASSITGGSTNYGYTF. CDR3 nucleotides: TGTGCCAGTAGTATAACAGGGGGTAGTACAAACTATGGCTACACCTTC. The V and J genes are TRBV19 and TRBJ1-2; 8 bases are a match to TRBD1. The CDR3 is made up of 16 amino acids. After removal of 2 bases from V and 2 bases from J, the junction contained 7 bases not matched to a gene. Germline CDR1 is LNHDA and CDR2 is SQIVND (reference sequence). The entire variable domain, with the rest obtained from reference TRBV19 and TRBJ1-2, is as follows: DGGITQSPKYLFRKEGQNVTLSCEQNLNHDAMYWYRQDPGQGLRLIYYSQIVNDFQKGDIAEGYSVSREKKESFPLTVTSAQKNPTAFYLCASSITGGSTNYGYTFGSGTRLTVV.

In DNA, the CDR3 is TGTGCCAGCAAACCCGGGACTAGCGGGAGGAACATTCAGTACTTC. Translating it yields CASKPGTSGRNIQYF. The V call is TRBV6-5, the J call TRBJ2-4; the match to TRBD2 covers 15 bases. This CDR3 spans 15 amino acids. V was clipped by 7 bases and J by 7 bases; unmatched bases: 5. Germline V gene lookup returns CDR1 MNHEY and CDR2 SVGAGI.

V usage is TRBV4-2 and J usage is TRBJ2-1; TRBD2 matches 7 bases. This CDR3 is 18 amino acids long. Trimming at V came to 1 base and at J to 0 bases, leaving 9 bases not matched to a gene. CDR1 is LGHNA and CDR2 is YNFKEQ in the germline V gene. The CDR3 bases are TGTGCCAGCAGCCAAGGTTTGCTAGCGGAGAGCTCCTACAATGAGCAGTTCTTC. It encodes CASSQGLLAESSYNEQFF.

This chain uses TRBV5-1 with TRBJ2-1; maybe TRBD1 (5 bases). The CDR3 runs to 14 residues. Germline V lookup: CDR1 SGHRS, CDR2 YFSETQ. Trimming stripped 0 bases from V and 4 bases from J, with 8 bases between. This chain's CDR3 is CASSLETGYNEQFF. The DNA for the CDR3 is TGCGCCAGCAGCTTGGAAACAGGATACAATGAGCAGTTCTTC.

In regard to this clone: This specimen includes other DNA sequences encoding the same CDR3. CDR3 nucleotides: TGTGCCAGCAGGACAGGGGGCTACGAGCAGTACTTC. Translated, it gives CASRTGGYEQYF. The rearrangement links TRBV27 to TRBJ2-7, with 9 bases that match TRBD1. The germline gives CDR1 MNHEY, CDR2 SMNVEV (reference sequence). There are 12 residues in the CDR3. With V trimmed by 6 bases and J by 3 bases, 0 bases remained unmatched.

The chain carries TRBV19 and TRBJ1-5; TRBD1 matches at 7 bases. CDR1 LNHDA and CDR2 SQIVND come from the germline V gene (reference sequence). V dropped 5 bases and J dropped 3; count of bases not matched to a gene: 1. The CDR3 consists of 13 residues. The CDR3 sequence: CASSGTVNQPQHF. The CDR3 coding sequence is TGTGCCAGTAGTGGGACAGTCAATCAGCCCCAGCATTTT.

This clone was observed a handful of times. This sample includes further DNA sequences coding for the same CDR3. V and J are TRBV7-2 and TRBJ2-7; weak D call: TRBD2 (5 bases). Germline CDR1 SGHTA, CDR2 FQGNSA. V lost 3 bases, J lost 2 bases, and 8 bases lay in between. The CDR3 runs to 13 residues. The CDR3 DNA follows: TGTGCCAGCAGCTTGGACTCGACCTACGAGCAGTACTTC. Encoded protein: CASSLDSTYEQYF.

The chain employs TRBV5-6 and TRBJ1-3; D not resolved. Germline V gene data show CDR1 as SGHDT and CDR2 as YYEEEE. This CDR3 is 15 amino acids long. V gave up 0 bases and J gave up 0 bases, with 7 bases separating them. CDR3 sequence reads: CASSLVWSSGNTIYF. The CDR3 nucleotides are TGTGCCAGCAGCTTGGTGTGGAGCTCTGGAAACACCATATATTTT. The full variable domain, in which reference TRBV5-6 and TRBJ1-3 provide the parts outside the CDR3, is DAGVTQSPTHLIKTRGQQVTLRCSPKSGHDTVSWYQQALGQGPQFIFQYYEEEERQRGNFPDRFSGHQFPNYSSELNVNALLLGDSALYLCASSLVWSSGNTIYFGEGSWLTVV.

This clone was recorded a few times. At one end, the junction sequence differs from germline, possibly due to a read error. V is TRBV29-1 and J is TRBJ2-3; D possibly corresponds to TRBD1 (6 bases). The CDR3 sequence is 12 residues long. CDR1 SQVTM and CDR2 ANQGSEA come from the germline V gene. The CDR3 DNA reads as TGCAGCGTGGAAGGACAGTCAGATACGCAGTATTTT. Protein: CSVEGQSDTQYF.

CDR3 protein: CASSPGFGGSRIGELFF. The CDR3 coding sequence is TGCGCCAGCAGCCCGGGTTTTGGGGGGAGTCGCATCGGGGAGCTGTTTTTT. The chain uses TRBV5-1 and TRBJ2-2; tentatively, D is TRBD2 (6 bases). V lost 4 bases to trimming and J lost 7 bases, with 23 bases between them. Germline-derived CDR1 and CDR2 are SGHRS and YFSETQ. This CDR3 contains 17 residues.

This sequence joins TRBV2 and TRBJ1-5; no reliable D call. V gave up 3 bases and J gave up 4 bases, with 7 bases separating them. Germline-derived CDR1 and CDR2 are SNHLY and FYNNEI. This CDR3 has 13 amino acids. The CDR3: CASSDGLNQPQHF. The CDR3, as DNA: TGTGCCAGCAGTGATGGGCTTAATCAGCCCCAGCATTTT.

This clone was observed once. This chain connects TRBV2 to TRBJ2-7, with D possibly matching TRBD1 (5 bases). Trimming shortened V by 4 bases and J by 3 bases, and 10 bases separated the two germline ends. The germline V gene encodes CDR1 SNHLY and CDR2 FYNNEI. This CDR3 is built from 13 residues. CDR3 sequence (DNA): TGTGCCAGCAGTGTTGACAGAGGCTACGAGCAGTACTTC. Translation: CASSVDRGYEQYF.

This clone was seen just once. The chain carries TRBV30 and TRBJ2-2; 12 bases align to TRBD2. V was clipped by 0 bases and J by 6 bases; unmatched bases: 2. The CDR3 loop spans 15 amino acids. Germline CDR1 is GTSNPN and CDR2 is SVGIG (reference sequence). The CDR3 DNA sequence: TGTGCCTGGAGTGTTGGACTAGCGGGATCCGGGGAGCTGTTTTTT. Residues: CAWSVGLAGSGELFF.

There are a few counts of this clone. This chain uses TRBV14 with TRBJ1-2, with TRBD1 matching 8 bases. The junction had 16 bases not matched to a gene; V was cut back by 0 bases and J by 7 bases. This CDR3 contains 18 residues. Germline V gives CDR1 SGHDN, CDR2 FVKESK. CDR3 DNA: TGTGCCAGCAGCCAAGAGCGTCCCAGGGGGCTAGGTGATGTTGGCTACACCTTC. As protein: CASSQERPRGLGDVGYTF.

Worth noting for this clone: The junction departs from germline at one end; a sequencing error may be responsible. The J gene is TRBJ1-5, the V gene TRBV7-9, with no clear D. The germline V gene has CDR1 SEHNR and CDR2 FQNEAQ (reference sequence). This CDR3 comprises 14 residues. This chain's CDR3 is CASSWSGNNRPQHF. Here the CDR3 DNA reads TGTGCCAGCAGCTGGTCGGGTAACAATCGGCCCCAGCATTTT.

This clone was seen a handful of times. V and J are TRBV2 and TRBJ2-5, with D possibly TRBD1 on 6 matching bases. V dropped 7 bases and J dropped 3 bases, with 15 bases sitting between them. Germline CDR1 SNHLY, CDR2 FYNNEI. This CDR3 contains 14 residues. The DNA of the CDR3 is TGTGCCAGCACCCTTCTTAGGACAGAAGAGACCCAGTACTTC. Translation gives CASTLLRTEETQYF.

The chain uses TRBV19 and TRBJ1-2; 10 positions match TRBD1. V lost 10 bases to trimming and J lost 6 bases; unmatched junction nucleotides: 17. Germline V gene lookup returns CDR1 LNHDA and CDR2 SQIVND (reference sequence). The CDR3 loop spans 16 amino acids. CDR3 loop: CATHRDRGIPSDGYTF. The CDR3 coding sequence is TGTGCCACCCACCGGGACAGGGGAATTCCATCCGATGGCTACACCTTC.

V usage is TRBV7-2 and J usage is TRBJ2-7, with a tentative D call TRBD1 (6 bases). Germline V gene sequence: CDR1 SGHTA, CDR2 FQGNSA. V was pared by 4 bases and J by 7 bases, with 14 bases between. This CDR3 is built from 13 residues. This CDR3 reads CASSWGPGTEQYV. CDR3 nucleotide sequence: TGTGCCAGCAGCTGGGGGCCAGGTACTGAGCAGTACGTC.